A selection of T cell receptor beta chains follows, all from one sample in a study of blood T cells in healthy people across ages. Via MiXCR, TCRdb re-called the 5' RACE reads, giving one row per CDR3 protein. This sample carries around 1,000,000 distinct CDR3 sequences, about 23% of them seen once, and the ten largest clones take less than 0.75%. This same sample was also part of a study on T cells of mothers and their children.

The sample comprised blood. All receptors come from a girl aged 2-10 years in good health. Both conserved end residues are part of each CDR3. A D gene is named only where the DNA matches it firmly. Some rows have no size entry. The others give once, few or many, or a class for an expanded clone.

CDR3	DNA	D	size	J	V
CSASGLADTDTQYF	TGCAGTGCTTCCGGACTAGCGGACACAGATACGCAGTATTTT	TRBD2	few	TRBJ2-3	TRBV20-1
CSAPNFRGGNEQFF	TGCAGTGCTCCCAATTTCAGGGGAGGCAATGAGCAGTTCTTC	.	few	TRBJ2-1	TRBV20-1
CTSTLGDRGRWETQYF	TGTACCAGCACCCTTGGGGACAGGGGGAGGTGGGAGACCCAGTACTTC	TRBD1	once	TRBJ2-5	TRBV12-3/TRBV12-4
CASRPLKGKETQYF	TGTGCCAGCAGGCCGTTAAAGGGCAAAGAGACCCAGTACTTC	.	.	TRBJ2-5	TRBV7-6
CASSLSGGAEAFF	TGCGCCAGCAGCTTGAGCGGGGGTGCTGAAGCTTTCTTT	.	.	TRBJ1-1	TRBV5-1
CASSDDPGGETQYF	TGTGCCAGCAGTGACGACCCCGGTGGAGAGACCCAGTACTTC	.	.	TRBJ2-5	TRBV6-1
CASSDLGALSGNEQFF	TGTGCCAGCAGCGATTTAGGGGCGCTCTCAGGCAATGAGCAGTTCTTC	.	many	TRBJ2-1	TRBV7-2
CASSPGLDPQETQYF	TGTGCCAGCAGTCCCGGACTGGATCCCCAAGAGACCCAGTACTTC	.	.	TRBJ2-5	TRBV12-3/TRBV12-4
CASSHGRATYEQYF	TGTGCCAGCAGCCACGGGAGGGCCACCTACGAGCAGTACTTC	TRBD2	few	TRBJ2-7	TRBV3-1
CASSQLRGAAIHF	TGTGCCAGCAGCCAATTAAGAGGGGCGGCAATCCACTTT	.	few	TRBJ1-6	TRBV14
CASSVKGEGTQYF	TGTGCCAGCAGCGTAAAGGGAGAGGGGACCCAGTACTTC	.	few	TRBJ2-5	TRBV9
CATSRGGDITYEQYF	TGTGCCACCAGCAGAGGGGGGGATATAACCTACGAGCAGTACTTC	.	.	TRBJ2-7	TRBV15
CASSFPSSRDEQFF	TGTGCCAGCAGCTTTCCTAGCTCAAGGGATGAGCAGTTCTTC	.	.	TRBJ2-1	TRBV7-9
CASGLGGSPYNEQFF	TGTGCCAGCGGGCTGGGGGGCTCTCCCTACAATGAGCAGTTCTTC	.	.	TRBJ2-1	TRBV28
CASSYSTGTNYGYTF	TGTGCCAGCAGCTACTCGACAGGGACTAACTATGGCTACACCTTC	TRBD1	.	TRBJ1-2	TRBV7-2
CASRQGAYQLFF	TGTGCCAGTAGACAGGGGGCTTATCAACTGTTTTTT	TRBD1	.	TRBJ1-4	TRBV28
CASGRPNKAPRGSFPGNTIYF	TGTGCTAGTGGCCGACCTAATAAAGCACCGCGGGGTTCTTTCCCGGGAAACACCATATATTTT	.	few	TRBJ1-3	TRBV12-5
CASSLPPTHEQYF	TGTGCCAGCAGCTTGCCCCCTACCCACGAGCAGTACTTC	.	few	TRBJ2-7	TRBV5-6
CASSTWTSGGRSYQETQYF	TGTGCCAGCAGCACGTGGACTAGCGGGGGCCGCTCGTACCAAGAGACCCAGTACTTC	TRBD2	.	TRBJ2-5	TRBV7-9
CSASRQGIGSYEQYF	TGCAGTGCCTCTCGACAGGGGATAGGATCCTACGAGCAGTACTTC	TRBD1	.	TRBJ2-7	TRBV20-1
CSVGGRFNEKLFF	TGCAGCGTCGGAGGGAGATTTAATGAAAAACTGTTTTTT	.	.	TRBJ1-4	TRBV29-1
CASSVGLALSSYNEQFF	TGTGCCAGCAGTGTGGGACTCGCTCTTAGCTCCTACAATGAGCAGTTCTTC	.	.	TRBJ2-1	TRBV12-3/TRBV12-4
CASSGQGARGYTF	TGTGCCAGCAGTGGACAGGGGGCGAGGGGCTACACCTTC	TRBD1	.	TRBJ1-2	TRBV12-3/TRBV12-4
CASSSGTSGSRETQYF	TGTGCCAGCAGCTCCGGGACTAGCGGGAGTAGGGAGACCCAGTACTTC	TRBD2	.	TRBJ2-5	TRBV7-3
CASMFRGRTNKAYEQYF	TGTGCCAGCATGTTCCGGGGCCGGACAAATAAAGCCTACGAGCAGTACTTC	.	.	TRBJ2-7	TRBV12-3/TRBV12-4
CASGPAGTKNIQYF	TGTGCCTCGGGGCCCGCGGGGACCAAAAACATTCAGTACTTC	.	.	TRBJ2-4	TRBV27
CAIRKGQGGETQYF	TGTGCCATCAGGAAGGGACAGGGCGGGGAGACCCAGTACTTC	TRBD1	.	TRBJ2-5	TRBV10-3
CASSFSLEVGNEQFF	TGTGCCAGCAGTTTTAGCCTGGAGGTGGGGAATGAGCAGTTCTTC	.	few	TRBJ2-1	TRBV27
CASRGLADSYNEQFF	TGTGCCAGCAGGGGACTAGCAGACTCCTACAATGAGCAGTTCTTC	TRBD2	.	TRBJ2-1	TRBV25-1
CSRHRPNTEAFF	TGCAGTCGGCACCGGCCAAACACTGAAGCTTTCTTT	.	.	TRBJ1-1	TRBV20-1
CATSAGYEQYF	TGTGCCACCAGTGCTGGCTACGAGCAGTACTTC	.	few	TRBJ2-7	TRBV24-1
CASREGGPLF	TGTGCCAGCAGGGAGGGGGGTCCTCTCTTC	.	few	TRBJ2-1	TRBV2
CSASAWDSLGAGEKLFF	TGCAGTGCTAGTGCTTGGGACAGCTTGGGGGCCGGTGAAAAACTGTTTTTT	TRBD1	few	TRBJ1-4	TRBV20-1
CSALDRGDEQFF	TGCAGCGCGCTCGACAGGGGCGATGAGCAGTTCTTC	TRBD1	.	TRBJ2-1	TRBV29-1
CASSQVGALRTHTQYF	TGTGCCAGCAGCCAAGTTGGGGCCTTGCGAACTCATACGCAGTATTTT	.	few	TRBJ2-3	TRBV3-1
CASSQDYREQFF	TGTGCCAGCAGCCAAGATTATCGTGAGCAGTTCTTC	.	few	TRBJ2-1	TRBV4-2
CASSLATGEKPYEQYF	TGCGCCAGCAGCTTGGCCACAGGGGAAAAACCCTACGAGCAGTACTTC	TRBD1	few	TRBJ2-7	TRBV5-1
CASRGGGGYDEQYF	TGTGCCAGCAGGGGGGGGGGTGGGTATGACGAGCAGTACTTC	TRBD2	.	TRBJ2-7	TRBV4-2
CASSPRGTWETQYF	TGTGCCAGCAGCCCACGGGGGACTTGGGAGACCCAGTACTTC	.	.	TRBJ2-5	TRBV7-6
CASSPKTSGTSTDTQYF	TGTGCCAGCTCACCAAAAACTAGCGGGACTAGCACAGATACGCAGTATTTT	TRBD2	few	TRBJ2-3	TRBV18
CASSHRGPVQSYEQYF	TGTGCCAGCAGCCACCGGGGCCCAGTTCAGTCCTACGAGCAGTACTTC	.	few	TRBJ2-7	TRBV4-2
CSVVRESYEQYF	TGCAGCGTTGTTCGGGAATCCTACGAGCAGTACTTC	.	.	TRBJ2-7	TRBV29-1
CASSATSGGEQFF	TGTGCCAGCAGCGCAACTAGTGGGGGTGAGCAGTTCTTC	.	.	TRBJ2-1	TRBV7-9
CASSLIGIEKNIQYF	TGTGCCAGCAGTTTAATAGGGATTGAGAAAAACATTCAGTACTTC	.	.	TRBJ2-4	TRBV12-3/TRBV12-4
CASSSDRGLVYEQYF	TGTGCCAGCAGCTCGGACAGGGGGCTAGTCTACGAGCAGTACTTC	TRBD1	.	TRBJ2-7	TRBV5-6
CASSQDRSGAYGYTF	TGCGCCAGCAGCCAAGATCGGTCAGGGGCCTATGGCTACACCTTC	.	few	TRBJ1-2	TRBV4-3
CASSQRGKIHEQFF	TGTGCCAGCAGTCAGAGGGGCAAAATCCATGAGCAGTTCTTC	.	few	TRBJ2-1	TRBV27
CSVEDGRGSYEQYF	TGCAGCGTTGAAGACGGCAGGGGCTCCTACGAGCAGTACTTC	.	.	TRBJ2-7	TRBV29-1
CASSNTIAGGRSYEQYF	TGTGCCAGCAGCAATACCATCGCCGGCGGGAGGTCCTACGAGCAGTACTTC	TRBD2	.	TRBJ2-7	TRBV27
CASSLVPTSSYEQYF	TGTGCCAGCAGCTTAGTACCCACGAGCTCCTACGAGCAGTACTTC	.	few	TRBJ2-7	TRBV7-2
CASSLVDSYNEQFF	TGTGCCAGCAGCTTAGTCGACAGCTACAATGAGCAGTTCTTC	.	.	TRBJ2-1	TRBV7-9
CASSQRYSSYEQYF	TGCGCCAGCAGTCAACGGTATTCCTCCTACGAGCAGTACTTC	.	.	TRBJ2-7	TRBV23-1
CASSLASGGAPSYEQYF	TGCGCCAGCAGCTTGGCTAGCGGGGGGGCCCCCTCCTACGAGCAGTACTTC	TRBD2	few	TRBJ2-7	TRBV5-1
CASSVVPAEGYTF	TGTGCCAGCAGCGTAGTACCCGCGGAGGGCTACACCTTC	.	few	TRBJ1-2	TRBV9
CASSPTSGESYNEQFF	TGTGCCAGCAGCCCGACTAGCGGAGAGTCCTACAATGAGCAGTTCTTC	TRBD2	few	TRBJ2-1	TRBV7-3